This T cell receptor (beta chain) originates from a study of blood T cell repertoires in COVID-19. Study details: Specimens from acute and convalescent COVID-19 originated in the United States, Italy and Spain. In each case, the material was cDNA or gDNA derived from T cells, B-cell-depleted T cells, or PBMCs.

CDR1 is LNHDA and CDR2 is SQIVND in the germline V gene (reference sequence). This CDR3 contains 12 residues. Trimming took 3 bases from V and 6 from J, leaving 8 bases between them. The authors' processing: Nucleated cell number was recorded as an estimate derived from reference gene primer amplification. This table comes from immunoSEQ multiplex PCR, and its TCRdb copy is limited to in-frame clones, with some not included. Clone size and the V and J calls come from that table; the DNA yielded D and trimming. Of 130,000 to 150,000 clones listed, about four fifths are singletons. Material for sequencing was peripheral blood. The sequence derives from a human donor with acute or convalescent COVID-19. The donor label of this sample is uncertain. This rearrangement joins TRBV19 to TRBJ1-1; unclear D gene. CDR3 sequence: CASSIGQAEAFF. The CDR3 DNA sequence: TGTGCCAGTAGTATTGGGCAGGCTGAAGCTTTCTTT.